These 25 T cell receptor beta chains were sequenced from one sample in a study of CD8+CD57+ T cells in acquired aplastic anemia. CD8+CD57+ cell expansion had been shown by flow cytometry in patients chosen for sequencing. Template material for TCR beta VDJ and CDR3 profiling consisted of genomic DNA. TCRdb processed the reads anew with MiXCR; each CDR3 protein has one entry. The table has about 160,000 distinct CDR3 sequences, less than 60% seen once. Sequences were obtained from sorted CD4+, CD8+, or CD8+CD57+ T cells (not recorded which) from PBMCs. The receptor set was obtained from a human donor with aplastic anemia.

This clonotype was seen ten or more times. The CDR3 sequence: CSAREGSGGNQPQHF. Here the CDR3 DNA reads TGCAGTGCTAGAGAGGGTTCAGGGGGGAATCAGCCCCAGCATTTT. The chain carries TRBV20-1 and TRBJ1-5; TRBD1 matches 7 bases. Germline V lookup: CDR1 DFQATT, CDR2 SNEGSKA (reference sequence). CDR3 length: 15 residues. Germline trimming cut 0 bases from V and 4 bases from J; bases unmatched to any gene: 6.

Worth noting for this clonotype: Compared with germline, one end of the junction differs, possibly owing to a read error. The CDR3 nucleotides read TGTGCCATCAGTGAAGGGGTAGCCTACGGGCAGTACTTC. This sequence encodes CAISEGVAYGQYF. V gene TRBV10-3 combines with J gene TRBJ2-7; D perhaps matches TRBD1 (5 bases). The germline V gene has CDR1 ENHRY and CDR2 SYGVKD. The CDR3 runs 13 residues.

The chain uses TRBV7-3 and TRBJ2-1, with D possibly called TRBD1 or TRBD2 (5 bases each). The germline V and J ends were trimmed by 5 bases and 14 bases, with 19 bases remaining between them. Germline V gene sequence: CDR1 SGHTA, CDR2 FQGTGA. This CDR3 comprises 13 residues. In nucleotides, the CDR3 is TGTGCCAGCAGCCTCACCCCCCAGGGACGTAAGTTCTTC. Its protein is CASSLTPQGRKFF.

In the case of this clonotype: A much larger clone lies one base from this, so it may be a read error. The chain has TRBV5-4 and TRBJ2-2; possible D gene TRBD2, 5 bases. This CDR3 is 17 amino acids long. Germline V gene data show CDR1 as SGHNT and CDR2 as YYREEE (reference sequence). V was shortened by 1 base and J by 1 base, with 14 bases between the two germline ends. CDR3 region: CASSLLGPAENTGELFF. The CDR3 DNA follows: TGTGCCAGCAGCTTGTTAGGGCCAGCGGAGAACACCGGGGAGCTGTTTTTT.

The chain links TRBV11-1 to TRBJ2-7; 7 nucleotides line up with TRBD2. V shed 0 bases, J shed 1 base, and the junction held 9 bases outside the gene matches. Germline V lookup: CDR1 SGHAT, CDR2 FQDESV (reference sequence). The CDR3 spans 17 residues. The CDR3 nucleotides are TGTGCCAGCAGCTTAGCGGGCCTCGATAGCGGGTCCTACGAGCAGTACTTC. Residues: CASSLAGLDSGSYEQYF. The whole variable domain, filled in from reference TRBV11-1 and TRBJ2-7, reads EAEVAQSPRYKITEKSQAVAFWCDPISGHATLYWYRQILGQGPELLVQFQDESVVDDSQLPKDRFSAERLKGVDSTLKIQPAELGDSAMYLCASSLAGLDSGSYEQYFGPGTRLTVT.

V is TRBV6-1 and J is TRBJ1-4; the D is unclear. CDR3 length: 15 amino acids. From germline, CDR1 is MNHNS and CDR2 SASEGT. The V and J ends lost 5 bases and 7 bases respectively, with 17 bases between them. This CDR3 is CASSPRRGGVEKLFF. The CDR3 DNA sequence: TGTGCCAGCAGTCCCCGGCGGGGAGGAGTTGAAAAACTGTTTTTT.

This clonotype was recorded many times. The V call is TRBV12-3 or TRBV12-4, the J call TRBJ2-5, with no clear D. The CDR3 is 13 residues long. Trimming removed 3 bases from V and 5 bases from J, with 10 bases in between. The CDR3, as DNA: TGTGCCAGCAGTTTTTATGAAGGGGAGACCCAGTACTTC. It is translated as CASSFYEGETQYF.

Details on this clonotype: A much larger clone differs by one base, so this may be a read error. This is likely a read error, given that the CDR3 carries no conserved phenylalanine or tryptophan at its end. This chain joins TRBV10-1 and TRBJ1-1, with no clear D. Germline assignment: CDR1 WNHNN and CDR2 SYGVQD (reference sequence). This CDR3 spans 13 amino acids. Trimming removed 6 bases from V and 8 bases from J, with 16 bases in between. Here the CDR3 DNA reads TGCGCCAGCAGCCAAGAGACTGATCTGGAAGCTTTCTTG. Translation gives CASSQETDLEAFL.

There are many counts of this clonotype. The genes are TRBV20-1 and TRBJ2-7; maybe TRBD1 (6 bases). The CDR3 contains 14 residues. Per the germline V gene, CDR1 is DFQATT and CDR2 is SNEGSKA (reference sequence). V was trimmed by 0 bases and J by 2 bases, leaving 11 bases between them. The chain's CDR3 is CSAREGAAAYEQYF. In nucleotides, the CDR3 is TGCAGTGCTAGAGAGGGGGCGGCTGCCTACGAGCAGTACTTC.

The gene calls are TRBV9 and TRBJ2-5, with TRBD2 matching 8 bases. The V gene's germline CDR1 is SGDLS and CDR2 YYNGEE. V lost 2 bases and J lost 4; bases outside the gene matches: 7. CDR3 length: 15 residues. The CDR3 sequence: CASSVEAGEGETQYF. The CDR3 bases are TGTGCCAGCAGCGTGGAAGCGGGAGAGGGAGAGACCCAGTACTTC.

This clonotype was detected once. A much larger clone lies a single base off, so this may be a read error. Given the absence of the conserved phenylalanine or tryptophan at the CDR3 end, a read error is likely. The chain is built from TRBV6-1 and TRBJ1-3; D perhaps matches TRBD1 (6 bases). This CDR3 region has 14 residues. Per germline, CDR1 MNHNS and CDR2 SASEGT. Trimming pared 6 bases from V and 3 bases from J, leaving 12 bases between. CDR3 nucleotide sequence: TGTGCCAGCAGCAGACAGGATGGTGGAAACACCATATATCTT. This gives the protein CASSRQDGGNTIYL.

The chain couples TRBV24-1 to TRBJ2-3; TRBD2 matches 16 bases. Germline CDR1 and CDR2: KGHDR and SFDVKD. This CDR3 is built from 20 residues. V shed 1 base, J shed 2 bases, and the junction held 8 bases outside the gene matches. CDR3 sequence reads: CATSDFKGTSGRAYTDTQYF. The DNA for the CDR3 is TGTGCCACCAGTGATTTTAAAGGGACTAGCGGGAGGGCCTACACAGATACGCAGTATTTT.

The sample holds many counts of this clonotype. J is TRBJ2-2 and V is TRBV7-6; 7 bases line up with TRBD1. Germline CDR1 is SGHVS and CDR2 is FNYEAQ. Trimming cost V 5 bases and J 2 bases; bases outside gene matches: 5. This CDR3 region has 15 residues. The chain's CDR3 is CASSRDSLNTGELFF. The CDR3 DNA reads TGTGCCAGCAGCAGGGACAGCCTAAACACCGGGGAGCTGTTTTTT.

The chain uses TRBV10-1 and TRBJ1-1, with a tentative D call TRBD1 (5 bases). This CDR3 is built from 15 residues. Germline V gene sequence: CDR1 WNHNN, CDR2 SYGVQD (reference sequence). V gave up 1 base and J gave up 1 base, with 10 bases separating them. CDR3 in amino acids: CASSEYRDGNTEAFF. The CDR3 region has the DNA TGCGCCAGCAGTGAGTACCGGGACGGGAACACTGAAGCTTTCTTT.

A single count supports this clonotype. The V and J genes are TRBV3-1 and TRBJ2-7, with 8 nucleotides matching TRBD1. The junction had 4 bases not matched to a gene; V was cut back by 5 bases and J by 1 base. The CDR3 length is 14 residues. Germline values: CDR1 LGHDT, CDR2 YNNKEL (reference sequence). The CDR3 coding sequence is TGTGCCAGCAGCGACCGGGACAGGTCCTACGAGCAGTACTTC. Amino acids: CASSDRDRSYEQYF.

The J gene is TRBJ2-2, the V gene TRBV10-3; 9 bases are shared with TRBD2. Looked up from germline, CDR1 is ENHRY and CDR2 is SYGVKD. The CDR3 loop spans 15 amino acids. The V and J ends lost 9 bases and 2 bases, in that order; junction bases with no gene match: 7. CDR3 sequence: CAIKAGGGNTGELFF. The CDR3 DNA reads as TGTGCCATTAAAGCGGGAGGTGGTAACACCGGGGAGCTGTTTTTT.

In its sample, this clonotype was seen many times. The genes are TRBV6-2 or TRBV6-3 and TRBJ1-1; maybe TRBD1 (5 bases). V was shortened by 5 bases and J by 1 base, with 8 bases between the two germline ends. Germline values: CDR1 MNHEY, CDR2 SVGEGT. This CDR3 spans 13 amino acids. DNA of the CDR3: TGTGCCAGCAGTGGACATCAGAACACTGAAGCTTTCTTT. Protein sequence: CASSGHQNTEAFF.

As DNA, the CDR3 is TGCAGTGCTAGAGATTGGCTAGCGGGACTATTATACAATGAGCAGTTCTTC. It codes for CSARDWLAGLLYNEQFF. The chain combines TRBV20-1 with TRBJ2-1; 9 bases agree with TRBD2. The J segment lost 4 bases and the V segment lost 0 bases, leaving 10 bases of the junction unmatched. The CDR3 is made up of 17 amino acids. Germline loops: CDR1 DFQATT, CDR2 SNEGSKA (reference sequence).

The J gene is TRBJ2-5, the V gene TRBV19; TRBD1 or TRBD2 may be the D gene (5 bases each). Germline CDR1 and CDR2: LNHDA and SQIVND (reference sequence). This CDR3 spans 13 amino acids. The ends were cut back, 5 bases at V and 7 bases at J, with 14 bases in the middle. The CDR3 sequence is CASSVRTRGTQYF. CDR3 nucleotides: TGTGCCAGTAGTGTACGGACGAGGGGGACCCAGTACTTC.

The J gene is TRBJ1-4, the V gene TRBV12-5, with 7 bases lining up with TRBD1. V lost 0 bases and J lost 10; bases outside the gene matches: 8. The CDR3 length is 15 residues. Germline assignment: CDR1 LGHNT and CDR2 FRNRAP. CDR3: CASGLVIDREVKLFF. As DNA, the CDR3 is TGTGCTAGTGGTTTGGTTATCGACAGGGAGGTAAAACTGTTTTTT.

This clonotype occurred many times. This chain links TRBV24-1 with TRBJ2-1; D is unclear. Trimming pared 4 bases from V and 7 bases from J, leaving 13 bases between. The germline V gene encodes CDR1 KGHDR and CDR2 SFDVKD. The CDR3 loop spans 14 amino acids. Here the CDR3 reads CATSEGSSLNEQFF. CDR3 sequence (DNA): TGTGCCACCAGTGAGGGGTCCTCATTGAATGAGCAGTTCTTC.

The genes are TRBV29-1 and TRBJ1-1; possibly TRBD1 for D (6 bases). V shed 7 bases and J shed 4 bases, with 16 bases lying between them. Per germline, CDR1 SQVTM and CDR2 ANQGSEA. CDR3 length equals 13 residues. The CDR3 region is CSARTVAGTEAFF. For the CDR3, the DNA is TGCAGCGCGCGGACAGTGGCGGGCACTGAAGCTTTCTTT.

V and J are TRBV15 and TRBJ2-7; 9 nucleotides line up with TRBD1. The ends lost 4 bases at V and 5 bases at J; junction bases unmatched: 6. The germline CDR1 and CDR2 sequences are LNHNV and YYDKDF (reference sequence). The CDR3 consists of 14 residues. CDR3 amino acids: CATSKDRGIHEQYF. DNA of the CDR3: TGTGCCACCAGCAAGGACAGGGGTATTCACGAGCAGTACTTC.

The genes are TRBV2 and TRBJ2-7; D possibly corresponds to TRBD2 (5 bases). Germline CDR1 is SNHLY and CDR2 is FYNNEI. V gave up 7 bases and J gave up 1 base, with 8 bases separating them. The CDR3 is 12 amino acids. The CDR3: CASKGSSYEQYF. The CDR3 nucleotides read TGTGCCAGCAAAGGGAGTTCCTACGAGCAGTACTTC.

This chain links TRBV29-1 with TRBJ1-2; D possibly corresponds to TRBD1 (6 bases). This CDR3 is 13 amino acids long. The germline CDR1 and CDR2 sequences are SQVTM and ANQGSEA. In nucleotides, the CDR3 is TGCAACGTCGGGACAACCGTCAACTATGGCTACACCTTC. The encoded protein is CNVGTTVNYGYTF.